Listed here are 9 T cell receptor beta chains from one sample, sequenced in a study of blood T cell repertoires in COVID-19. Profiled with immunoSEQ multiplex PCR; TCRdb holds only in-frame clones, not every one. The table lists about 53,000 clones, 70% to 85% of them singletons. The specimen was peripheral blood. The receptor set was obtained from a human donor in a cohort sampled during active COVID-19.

The CDR3 spells CASSEATGRGSGYTF. DNA of the CDR3: TGTGCCAGCAGCGAGGCCACAGGGAGGGGGAGTGGCTACACCTTC. The gene calls are TRBV5-5 and TRBJ1-2, with a weak D call TRBD1 (6 bases). Germline CDR1 and CDR2: SGHKS and YYEKEE (reference sequence). V was shortened by 4 bases and J by 7 bases, with 20 bases between the two germline ends. This CDR3 contains 15 residues.

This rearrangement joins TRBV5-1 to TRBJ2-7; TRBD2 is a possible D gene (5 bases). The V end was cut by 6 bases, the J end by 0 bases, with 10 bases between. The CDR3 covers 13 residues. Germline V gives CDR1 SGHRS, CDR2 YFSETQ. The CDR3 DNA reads TGCGCCAGCACGGAGGACTCCTCCTACGAGCAGTACTTC. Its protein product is CASTEDSSYEQYF.

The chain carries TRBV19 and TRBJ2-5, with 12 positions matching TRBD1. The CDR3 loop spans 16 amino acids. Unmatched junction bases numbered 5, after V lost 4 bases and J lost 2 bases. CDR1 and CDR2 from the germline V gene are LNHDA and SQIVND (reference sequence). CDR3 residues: CASSSRDRGRQETQYF. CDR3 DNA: TGTGCCAGTAGTAGCCGGGACAGGGGGCGTCAAGAGACCCAGTACTTC.

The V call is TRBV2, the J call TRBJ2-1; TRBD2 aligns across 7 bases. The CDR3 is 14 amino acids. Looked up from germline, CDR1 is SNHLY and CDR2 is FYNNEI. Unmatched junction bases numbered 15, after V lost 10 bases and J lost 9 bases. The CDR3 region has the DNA TGTGCCACCAGGAATTGGGGGGGGAGCGGTGAGCAGTTCTTC. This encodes CATRNWGGSGEQFF. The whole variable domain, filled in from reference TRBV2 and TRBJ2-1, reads EPEVTQTPSHQVTQMGQEVILRCVPISNHLYFYWYRQILGQKVEFLVSFYNNEISEKSEIFDDQFSVERPDGSNFTLKIRSTKLEDSAMYFCATRNWGGSGEQFFGPGTRLTVL.

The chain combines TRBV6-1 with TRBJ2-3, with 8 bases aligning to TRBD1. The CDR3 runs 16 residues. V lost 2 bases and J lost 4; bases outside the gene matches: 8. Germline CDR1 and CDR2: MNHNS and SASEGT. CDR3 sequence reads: CASSELTTGVPDTQYF. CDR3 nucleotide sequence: TGTGCCAGCAGTGAACTAACGACAGGGGTACCAGATACGCAGTATTTT.

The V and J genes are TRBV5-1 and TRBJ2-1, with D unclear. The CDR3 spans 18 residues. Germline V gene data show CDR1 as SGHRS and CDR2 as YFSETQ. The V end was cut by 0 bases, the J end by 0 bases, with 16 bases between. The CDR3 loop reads CASSLAVNYQSSYNEQFF. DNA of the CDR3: TGCGCCAGCAGCTTGGCCGTTAACTACCAGAGCTCCTACAATGAGCAGTTCTTC.

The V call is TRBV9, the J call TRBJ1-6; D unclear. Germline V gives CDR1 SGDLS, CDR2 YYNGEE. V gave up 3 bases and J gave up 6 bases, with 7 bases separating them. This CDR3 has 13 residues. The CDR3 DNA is TGTGCCAGCAGCGGCTCAGTTAATTCACCCCTCCACTTT. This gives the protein CASSGSVNSPLHF.

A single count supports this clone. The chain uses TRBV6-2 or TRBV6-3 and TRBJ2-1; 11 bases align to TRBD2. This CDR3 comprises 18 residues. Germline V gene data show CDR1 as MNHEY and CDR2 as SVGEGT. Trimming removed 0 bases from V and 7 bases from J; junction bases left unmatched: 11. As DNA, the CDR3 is TGTGCCAGCAGTTACTCGTTACTAGCGGGAGCAATCGGGAATGAGCAGTTCTTC. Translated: CASSYSLLAGAIGNEQFF.

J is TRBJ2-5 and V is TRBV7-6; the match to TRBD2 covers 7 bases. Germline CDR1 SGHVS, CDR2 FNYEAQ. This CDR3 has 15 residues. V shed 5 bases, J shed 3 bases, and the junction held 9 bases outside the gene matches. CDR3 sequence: CASSLRNREEETQYF. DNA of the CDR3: TGTGCCAGCAGCCTCCGAAACCGGGAGGAAGAGACCCAGTACTTC.